These 17 T cell receptor beta chains share one sample of origin, sequenced in a study of T cell repertoires in cytomegalovirus infection. MiXCR, applied by TCRdb to the reads, yields one record per CDR3 protein. The sample shows around 900,000 distinct CDR3 sequences, roughly 30% of them seen only once. Antigens of these TCRs are unknown. Source: cultured CD8+ T cells from PBMCs, taken from culture after CMV antigen stimulation. The receptors were gathered from a human donor in good health (CMV status not recorded). Some clones in this sample may be carry-over from other donors' samples.

On this clonotype: A much larger clone differs by one base, so this may be a read error. No conserved phenylalanine or tryptophan is present at the end of the CDR3, so a read error is the likely explanation. The chain joins TRBV12-3 or TRBV12-4 to TRBJ2-7, with unresolved D. The CDR3 loop spans 12 amino acids. V dropped 5 bases and J dropped 6 bases, with 11 bases sitting between them. CDR3 DNA sequence: TGTGCCAGCAGTCCTGGTCGCATCGAGCAGTACTCC. Its translation is CASSPGRIEQYS.

This clonotype was observed a few times. This chain links TRBV6-5 with TRBJ1-2; D call uncertain. The CDR3 sequence is 15 residues long. Germline CDR1 is MNHEY and CDR2 is SVGAGI. V dropped 0 bases and J dropped 3 bases, with 11 bases sitting between them. The chain's CDR3 is CASSYSMGGHYGYTF. The CDR3 DNA follows: TGTGCCAGCAGTTACTCGATGGGCGGTCACTATGGCTACACCTTC.

The chain uses TRBV6-6 and TRBJ2-5, with D perhaps assigned TRBD1 or TRBD2 (5 bases each). Deletions cut 1 base from V and 5 bases from J, with 11 bases between. CDR3 size: 14 residues. Per germline, CDR1 MNHNY and CDR2 SVGAGI (reference sequence). CDR3 in amino acids: CASSYWDVGETQYF. The CDR3 DNA sequence: TGTGCCAGCAGTTACTGGGACGTGGGGGAGACCCAGTACTTC.

This chain connects TRBV7-9 to TRBJ1-2, with 9 bases fitting TRBD1. The CDR3 is 15 residues long. The V gene end was trimmed by 7 bases and the J gene end by 8 bases; junction bases not matched to a gene: 14. CDR1 and CDR2 (germline): SEHNR, FQNEAQ (reference sequence). For the CDR3, the DNA is TGTGCCAGCATCTCCTTCGGGACAGGGTTTGAAGGCTACACCTTC. Translation: CASISFGTGFEGYTF.

In this sample, this clonotype turned up a few times. This rearrangement joins TRBV12-5 to TRBJ2-2; 10 bases line up with TRBD2. The germline V gene encodes CDR1 LGHNT and CDR2 FRNRAP. J was trimmed by 4 bases and V by 4 bases; bases with no gene match: 3. The CDR3 is 15 amino acids. The CDR3 loop is CASGSSGGTTGELFF. The DNA for the CDR3 is TGTGCTAGTGGTTCTAGCGGGGGCACCACCGGGGAGCTGTTTTTT.

This chain connects TRBV9 to TRBJ1-2; 8 bases align to TRBD1. Unmatched junction bases numbered 9, after V lost 0 bases and J lost 8 bases. This CDR3 spans 15 amino acids. Germline lookup yields CDR1 SGDLS and CDR2 YYNGEE. This chain's CDR3 is CASSVEGTGLSGYTF. As DNA, the CDR3 is TGTGCCAGCAGCGTAGAAGGGACAGGATTGTCCGGCTACACCTTC.

V usage is TRBV7-4 and J usage is TRBJ1-2; the match to TRBD1 covers 10 bases. The length of the CDR3 is 17 residues. From germline, CDR1 is SGHVT and CDR2 SQSDAQ. V lost 8 bases and J lost 4; bases outside the gene matches: 16. Here the CDR3 reads CASPPPGTGDLPYGYTF. DNA for the CDR3: TGTGCCAGCCCCCCCCCTGGGACAGGGGATTTGCCCTATGGCTACACCTTC.

This rearrangement joins TRBV5-4 to TRBJ1-2; the D is unclear. Trimming pared 3 bases from V and 8 bases from J, leaving 14 bases between. CDR1 and CDR2 (germline): SGHNT, YYREEE (reference sequence). The CDR3 extends over 13 amino acids. The CDR3, as DNA: TGTGCCAGCAGCTCGAATGTCCCGGAGGGCTACACCTTC. As protein: CASSSNVPEGYTF.

V is TRBV7-9 and J is TRBJ2-1; D not resolved. Between the trimmed V and J ends, which lost 0 bases and 0 bases, there was a span of 21 bases. The CDR3 sequence is 20 residues long. The V gene's germline CDR1 is SEHNR and CDR2 FQNEAQ (reference sequence). CDR3 sequence reads: CASSLAPAPRRTSSYNEQFF. The CDR3 DNA follows: TGTGCCAGCAGCTTAGCGCCAGCCCCCCGGCGGACGTCCTCCTACAATGAGCAGTTCTTC.

In this sample, this clonotype turned up many times. The chain combines TRBV7-6 with TRBJ2-3; 10 positions match TRBD2. Germline V gene data show CDR1 as SGHVS and CDR2 as FNYEAQ. The CDR3 consists of 16 residues. V shed 3 bases and J 0 bases; nucleotides not matched to a gene: 3. This CDR3 is CASSFTSGASTDTQYF. Here the CDR3 DNA reads TGTGCCAGCAGCTTTACTAGCGGGGCGAGCACAGATACGCAGTATTTT. The variable domain in full, with the rest retrieved from reference TRBV7-6 and TRBJ2-3, is GAGVSQSPRYKVTKRGQDVALRCDPISGHVSLYWYRQALGQGPEFLTYFNYEAQQDKSGLPNDRFSAERPEGSISTLTIQRTEQRDSAMYRCASSFTSGASTDTQYFGPGTRLTVL.

In this sample, this clonotype turned up a few times. This chain links TRBV11-2 with TRBJ2-2, with D hard to call. Germline V lookup: CDR1 SGHAT, CDR2 FQNNGV. The CDR3 runs to 16 residues. V was pared by 5 bases and J by 3 bases, with 16 bases between. CDR3 in DNA: TGTGCCAGCAGCACCACGACCGAATACTACACCGGGGAGCTGTTTTTT. As protein: CASSTTTEYYTGELFF.

This clonotype was seen repeatedly, ten times or more. The V call is TRBV7-2, the J call TRBJ1-1, with no clear D. CDR1 and CDR2 from the germline V gene are SGHTA and FQGNSA. The length of the CDR3 is 12 residues. The V end lost 2 bases, the J end lost 4 bases, and 5 bases lay between the germline ends. CDR3 residues: CASSLRTTEAFF. As DNA, the CDR3 is TGTGCCAGCAGCTTAAGGACCACTGAAGCTTTCTTT.

Only a few counts were recorded for this clonotype. The junction shows a germline mismatch at one end, possibly a read error. This chain joins TRBV19 and TRBJ2-5; 11 bases map to TRBD2. CDR3 length equals 18 residues. CDR1 and CDR2 (germline): LNHDA, SQIVND (reference sequence). The CDR3 spells CASSIVPGTSGPQGTQYF. The CDR3 bases are TGTGCCAGTAGTATAGTTCCAGGGACTAGCGGTCCCCAAGGGACCCAGTACTTC.

The table lists this clonotype with a few counts. V is TRBV28 and J is TRBJ1-4, with TRBD1 as a possible D gene (5 bases). Germline assignment: CDR1 MDHEN and CDR2 SYDVKM. V lost 4 bases and J 4 bases, leaving 13 bases between the germline ends. The CDR3 sequence is 15 residues long. The CDR3 sequence is CASSYPVGVNEKLFF. CDR3 coding DNA: TGTGCCAGCAGTTACCCCGTGGGGGTTAATGAAAAACTGTTTTTT.

V gene TRBV7-9 combines with J gene TRBJ1-2; D call uncertain. Per germline, CDR1 SEHNR and CDR2 FQNEAQ (reference sequence). The CDR3 totals 13 residues. Trimming took 5 bases from V and 8 from J, leaving 15 bases between them. The CDR3: CASSPRPTEGYTF. The CDR3 DNA sequence: TGTGCCAGCAGCCCTAGGCCTACAGAGGGCTACACCTTC. Together with reference TRBV7-9 and TRBJ1-2, the CDR3 gives the full variable domain: DTGVSQNPRHKITKRGQNVTFRCDPISEHNRLYWYRQTLGQGPEFLTYFQNEAQLEKSRLLSDRFSAERPKGSFSTLEIQRTEQGDSAMYLCASSPRPTEGYTFGSGTRLTVV.

This rearrangement joins TRBV6-1 to TRBJ2-7, with D perhaps matching TRBD1 or TRBD2 (6 bases each). The CDR3 loop spans 14 amino acids. Germline V lookup: CDR1 MNHNS, CDR2 SASEGT. Trimming pared 5 bases from V and 4 bases from J, leaving 15 bases between. CDR3 region: CASSSRGAEYEQYF. The CDR3 DNA is TGTGCCAGCAGTTCGAGGGGGGCGGAGTACGAGCAGTACTTC.

The chain employs TRBV10-1 and TRBJ2-4, with 8 positions matching TRBD1. This CDR3 is built from 14 residues. CDR1 and CDR2 from the germline V gene are WNHNN and SYGVQD (reference sequence). V shed 7 bases, J shed 7 bases, and the junction held 9 bases outside the gene matches. For the CDR3, the DNA is TGCGCCAGCATTACCGGGACAGGTCGTAACATTCAGTACTTC. Amino acids: CASITGTGRNIQYF.